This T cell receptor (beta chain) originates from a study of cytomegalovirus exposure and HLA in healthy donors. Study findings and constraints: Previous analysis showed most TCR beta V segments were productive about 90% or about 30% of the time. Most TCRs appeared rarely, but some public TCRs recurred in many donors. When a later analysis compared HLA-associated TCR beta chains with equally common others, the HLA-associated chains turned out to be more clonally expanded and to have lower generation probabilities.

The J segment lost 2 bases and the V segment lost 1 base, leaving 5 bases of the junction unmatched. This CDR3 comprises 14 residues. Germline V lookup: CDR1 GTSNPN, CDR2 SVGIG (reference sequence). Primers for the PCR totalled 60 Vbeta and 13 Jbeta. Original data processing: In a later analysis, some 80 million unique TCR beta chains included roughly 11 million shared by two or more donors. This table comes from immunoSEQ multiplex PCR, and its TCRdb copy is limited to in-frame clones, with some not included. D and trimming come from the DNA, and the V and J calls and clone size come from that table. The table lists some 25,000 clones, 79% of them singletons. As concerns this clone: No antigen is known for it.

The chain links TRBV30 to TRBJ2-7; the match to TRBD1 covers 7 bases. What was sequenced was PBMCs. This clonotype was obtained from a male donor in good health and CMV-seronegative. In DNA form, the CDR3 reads TGTGCCTGGAGTGGAGAGGGGGCCACCTACGAGCAGTACTTC. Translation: CAWSGEGATYEQYF.